The present T cell receptor (beta chain) was sequenced within a study of patients and donors after allogeneic stem cell transplantation. Between the trimmed V and J ends, which lost 3 bases and 2 bases, there was a span of 13 bases. The CDR3 is 15 residues long. CDR1 is SGHTA, CDR2 FQGNSA, per germline. Via MiXCR, TCRdb re-called the RT-PCR reads, giving one row per CDR3 protein. The sample lists about a million distinct CDR3 sequences; 18% were seen once. The sequenced sample was blood, either unsorted or a sorted T cell fraction (not recorded which). The chain employs TRBV7-2 and TRBJ1-2; D is unclear. The clonotype was recovered from a human donor who was either an allogeneic HSCT recipient or a stem cell or donor lymphocyte infusion donor (not recorded which). It is not recorded whose cells these are; they may come from a transplant donor. CDR3 coding DNA: TGTGCCAGCAGCTTTAGCCCGGGCTTAAACTATGGCTACACCTTC. It encodes CASSFSPGLNYGYTF.